Listed below are T cell receptor beta chains from one sample, sequenced in a study of post-analysis software for immune sequencing data. Via MiXCR, TCRdb re-called the PCR reads, giving one row per CDR3 protein. The top ten hold roughly 13% of the sample, which has approximately 360,000 distinct CDR3 sequences, less than 40% seen once. Material for sequencing was blood. The receptors derive from a girl under 18 with multiple sclerosis. CDR3s include the opening cysteine and the closing phenylalanine or tryptophan. Each record gives: J gene, clone size, V gene, D gene, CDR3 protein, CDR3 DNA. A D gene is named only where the DNA matches it firmly. Expanded clones get a size class; other rows say once, few or many, or leave the size out.

j_call: TRBJ2-1; clone_size: .; v_call: TRBV6-2/TRBV6-3; d_call: .; cdr3_aa: CASSYTRGYYNERFF; cdr3_nt: TGTGCCAGCAGTTACACCAGGGGCTACTACAATGAGCGGTTCTTC
j_call: TRBJ2-5; clone_size: few; v_call: TRBV4-1; d_call: .; cdr3_aa: CASSETAGGQAQYF; cdr3_nt: TGCGCCAGCAGCGAAACAGCGGGGGGACAGGCCCAGTACTTC
j_call: TRBJ2-3; clone_size: .; v_call: TRBV12-3/TRBV12-4; d_call: .; cdr3_aa: CASSLGGNTQYF; cdr3_nt: TGTGCCAGCAGTTTAGGGGGGAATACGCAGTATTTT
j_call: TRBJ1-1; clone_size: .; v_call: TRBV7-9; d_call: .; cdr3_aa: CASSYGGPDTEAFF; cdr3_nt: TGTGCCAGCAGCTACGGCGGTCCGGACACTGAAGCTTTCTTT
j_call: TRBJ2-3; clone_size: few; v_call: TRBV5-1; d_call: .; cdr3_aa: CASSLGPPRTDTQYF; cdr3_nt: TGCGCCAGCAGCCTGGGGCCCCCCCGCACAGATACGCAGTATTTT
j_call: TRBJ2-5; clone_size: many; v_call: TRBV9; d_call: .; cdr3_aa: CASSGLASAETQYF; cdr3_nt: TGTGCCAGCAGCGGGCTAGCTTCCGCGGAGACCCAGTACTTC
j_call: TRBJ1-6; clone_size: .; v_call: TRBV7-8; d_call: TRBD1; cdr3_aa: CASSWGGTGHSGLHF; cdr3_nt: TGTGCCAGCAGCTGGGGGGGGACAGGGCATTCGGGCCTCCACTTT
j_call: TRBJ2-6; clone_size: .; v_call: TRBV2; d_call: .; cdr3_aa: CASTQGWSGANVLTF; cdr3_nt: TGTGCCAGCACTCAAGGGTGGTCTGGGGCCAACGTCCTGACTTTC
j_call: TRBJ2-3; clone_size: .; v_call: TRBV7-9; d_call: .; cdr3_aa: CASSPFTVTDTQYF; cdr3_nt: TGTGCCAGCAGCCCTTTTACGGTCACAGATACGCAGTATTTT
j_call: TRBJ1-1; clone_size: .; v_call: TRBV12-3/TRBV12-4; d_call: .; cdr3_aa: CASSQQGSYAEAFF; cdr3_nt: TGTGCCAGCAGCCAACAGGGCTCGTACGCTGAAGCTTTCTTT
j_call: TRBJ2-3; clone_size: .; v_call: TRBV5-5; d_call: TRBD2; cdr3_aa: CASSPWTSGETDTQYF; cdr3_nt: TGTGCCAGCAGCCCCTGGACTAGCGGGGAGACAGATACGCAGTATTTT
j_call: TRBJ1-2; clone_size: .; v_call: TRBV5-6; d_call: TRBD1; cdr3_aa: CASSLDRGQVYGYTF; cdr3_nt: TGTGCCAGCAGCCTGGACAGGGGGCAAGTCTATGGCTACACCTTC
j_call: TRBJ2-3; clone_size: few; v_call: TRBV5-1; d_call: .; cdr3_aa: CASSPSRDGSDTQYF; cdr3_nt: TGCGCCAGCAGCCCGTCCCGGGACGGTTCAGATACGCAGTATTTT
j_call: TRBJ2-2; clone_size: .; v_call: TRBV28; d_call: .; cdr3_aa: CASSLGIGGRFF; cdr3_nt: TGTGCCAGCAGTTTAGGCATAGGGGGACGGTTTTTT
j_call: TRBJ2-6; clone_size: .; v_call: TRBV28; d_call: TRBD1; cdr3_aa: CASSFERYGDSIPGANVPTF; cdr3_nt: TGTGCCAGCAGTTTTGAAAGATATGGGGACAGCATTCCTGGGGCCAACGTCCCGACTTTC
j_call: TRBJ1-4; clone_size: .; v_call: TRBV5-1; d_call: TRBD1; cdr3_aa: CASSSGTGPTNEKLFF; cdr3_nt: TGCGCCAGCAGTTCCGGGACAGGGCCAACTAATGAAAAACTGTTTTTT
j_call: TRBJ1-2; clone_size: .; v_call: TRBV5-6; d_call: TRBD1; cdr3_aa: CASSLGRGIGYTF; cdr3_nt: TGTGCCAGCAGCTTGGGCAGGGGGATTGGCTACACCTTC
j_call: TRBJ2-7; clone_size: .; v_call: TRBV12-3/TRBV12-4; d_call: TRBD1; cdr3_aa: CASSAGGQGLDYEQYF; cdr3_nt: TGTGCCAGCAGTGCCGGTGGACAGGGTCTGGATTACGAGCAGTACTTC
j_call: TRBJ2-4; clone_size: .; v_call: TRBV7-3; d_call: TRBD2; cdr3_aa: CASSLTASGGINIQYF; cdr3_nt: TGTGCCAGCAGCTTAACAGCCAGCGGGGGAATAAACATTCAGTACTTC
j_call: TRBJ2-1; clone_size: .; v_call: TRBV6-2/TRBV6-3; d_call: TRBD2; cdr3_aa: CASSYPPRSGVNNEQFF; cdr3_nt: TGTGCCAGCAGTTACCCCCCCAGAAGCGGGGTGAACAATGAGCAGTTCTTC
j_call: TRBJ2-1; clone_size: .; v_call: TRBV6-6; d_call: TRBD2; cdr3_aa: CASSQLAGGRNEQFF; cdr3_nt: TGTGCCAGCTCCCAACTAGCGGGGGGGCGAAATGAGCAGTTCTTC
j_call: TRBJ2-1; clone_size: few; v_call: TRBV4-3; d_call: TRBD1; cdr3_aa: CASSQGQGAGEQFF; cdr3_nt: TGCGCCAGCAGCCAGGGACAGGGGGCAGGGGAGCAGTTCTTC